This T cell receptor (beta chain) was sequenced for a study of T cell repertoires in cytomegalovirus infection. Study summary: It was the public TCR beta signatures that indicated both CMV infection and matching HLA type. The study, taken as a whole, reports: Totalled public TCR beta family frequency picked out people who carried CMV plus the relevant HLA. Predominance within the ex vivo response was attributable to HLA-C-restricted CMV-specific TCR beta clonotypes.

TCRdb used MiXCR to reprocess the reads, holding one entry per CDR3 protein. The repertoire includes 200,000 to 250,000 distinct CDR3 sequences, about 40% of them detected once, and approximately 60% sits in the top ten. With respect to this clonotype: Its specificity is unknown.

With V trimmed by 4 bases and J by 0 bases, 15 bases remained unmatched. CDR1 is MNHEY, CDR2 SVGEGT, per germline. The CDR3 loop spans 18 amino acids. The rearrangement joins TRBV6-2 or TRBV6-3 to TRBJ2-7; 7 nucleotides align to TRBD2. The clonotype comes from a human donor in good health (CMV status not recorded). Some clones in this sample may be carry-over from other donors' samples. This specimen was CD8+ T cells from cultured PBMCs, taken from culture after CMV antigen stimulation. CDR3 loop: CASSSIPGGTTSSYEQYF. Written as DNA, the CDR3 is TGTGCCAGCAGTTCCATCCCCGGGGGGACCACGAGCTCCTACGAGCAGTACTTC.